This T cell receptor beta chain was observed in a study of blood T cell repertoires in COVID-19. Across the study: Italy, Spain and the United States were the sources of the convalescent and acute COVID-19 samples. T cells, B-cell-depleted T cells, or PBMCs provided the cDNA or gDNA that served as material.

Original processing methods: Reference gene primers were amplified, and this amplification served to estimate nucleated cell counts. The method was immunoSEQ multiplex PCR; TCRdb's version includes in-frame clones alone and lacks a portion of them. V and J calls and clone size come straight from that table; D and trimming were deduced from the DNA. Seen here are roughly 140,000 clones, roughly 80% observed once, and the top ten hold 30% to 45%. The CDR3 totals 11 residues. CDR1 and CDR2 from the germline V gene are LGHDT and YNNKEL (reference sequence). V was shortened by 4 bases and J by 5 bases, with 6 bases between the two germline ends.

Material for sequencing was peripheral blood. The V call is TRBV3-1 (or the pseudogene TRBV3-2), the J call TRBJ2-7; no definite D call. The receptor was isolated from a human donor in a cohort sampled during active COVID-19. The CDR3 loop reads CASSRTDEQYF. The CDR3 nucleotides read TGTGCCAGCAGCCGAACGGACGAGCAGTACTTC.